This T cell receptor (beta chain) was retrieved from a study of T cells expressing NK-cell markers. Study at large: Seven of the eight sequenced donors were classified as HCMV-seropositive, and one was classified as seronegative.

Researchers built TCR beta cDNA using 5'RACE template switching with UMIs. TCRdb re-called the 5' RACE reads and catalogs CDR3 proteins one per entry, DNA excluded. The sample has roughly 160,000 distinct CDR3 sequences. CDR3 length: 11 residues. From germline, CDR1 is LGHNA and CDR2 YNFKEQ. The sample was blood T cells: a sorted CD56 or NKG2C T cell subset, CD4+ or CD8+ T cells, or bulk PBMC T cells (not recorded which). The chain links TRBV4-2 to TRBJ2-5. The TCR comes from a man aged 18-70 years in good health. The CDR3 here is CASSQAEDQYF.